This record covers a single T cell receptor beta chain. Its antigen target is currently unknown. Base qualities are not provided; no much larger clone lies one nucleotide away. With the immunoSEQ assay, which is a bias-controlled multiplex PCR relying on V- and J-specific primers, TCR beta CDR3 regions were amplified from genomic DNA. A proprietary barcode and Illumina adapter sequences were added to the CDR3 amplicons in a second PCR step. CDR3 libraries were sequenced on an Illumina MiSeq instrument. Per the authors' processing: Export and quality control were performed with immunoSEQ Analyzer 3.0, and downstream analyses were performed with R Bioconductor and Immunarch. Repertoire metrics were calculated using only productive rearrangements within the normalized downsampled data set. In the normalized cohort, clonotypes with more than 5 templates were defined as pathologically expanded. The Inverse Simpson Index was used to measure repertoire diversity. CMV-specificity analyses were carried out on the non-normalized data set to capture all clonotypes. In its TCRdb copy, this immuneACCESS table keeps in-frame sequences only and misses some clones. Where compared with another copy, unresolved V genes explain less than half of these, and the others have no known cause. The V and J calls and clone size were taken over from that table, and D and trimming were inferred from the DNA. This sample has roughly 40,000 clones in its table, and 94% of those were observed once. The top ten clonotypes cover around 0.81% of the sample.

The sample is drawn from a study of T cell clonotyping in hematopoietic cell transplantation (dated by TCRdb to about 2021). Broadly, across the study: A total of 130 or so blood samples were gathered in the study from 30 to 40 consecutive transplant recipients along with their related donors. Recruitment of patients ran from September 2015 to early 2017, and follow-up continued until late 2020 or until death.

Blood samples for TCR beta sequencing were provided by related transplant donors. Using Nuclei Lysis Solution, genomic DNA was extracted from unfractionated peripheral blood mononuclear cells that were either fresh or cryopreserved. General findings and caveats noted by the study authors: Recipient repertoires showed only a small fraction of overlap with donor repertoires, and over 95% appeared de novo at the given depth. After transplant, TCR diversity in recipients dropped, and pathologically expanded clonotypes climbed progressively between day 30 and day 180. Inverse Simpson Index values from donors and from recipients before transplant predicted broader TCR repertoire diversity after transplant. Sample size was limited, and cells were not sorted, so CD4 and CD8 repertoire contributions could not be separated.

The germline V gene gives CDR1 as MDHEN and CDR2 as SYDVKM. V and J are truncated by 6 bases and 1 base respectively, leaving an intervening sequence of 9 bases. The CDR3 goes from the cysteine to the phenylalanine over 13 residues. Only CDR3 DNA is held: 39 bases, read in frame from base 1. Sequenced: peripheral blood mononuclear cells. The clonotype was recovered from a woman between 45 and 65 years old in good health. Some clones in this sample may be carry-over from other donors' samples. The chain joins TRBV28 to TRBJ1-2, with the D gene call left open. This receptor carries the CDR3 CASSQDGNYGYTF. The nucleotide sequence is given as TGTGCCAGCAGCCAAGACGGTAACTATGGCTACACCTTC.